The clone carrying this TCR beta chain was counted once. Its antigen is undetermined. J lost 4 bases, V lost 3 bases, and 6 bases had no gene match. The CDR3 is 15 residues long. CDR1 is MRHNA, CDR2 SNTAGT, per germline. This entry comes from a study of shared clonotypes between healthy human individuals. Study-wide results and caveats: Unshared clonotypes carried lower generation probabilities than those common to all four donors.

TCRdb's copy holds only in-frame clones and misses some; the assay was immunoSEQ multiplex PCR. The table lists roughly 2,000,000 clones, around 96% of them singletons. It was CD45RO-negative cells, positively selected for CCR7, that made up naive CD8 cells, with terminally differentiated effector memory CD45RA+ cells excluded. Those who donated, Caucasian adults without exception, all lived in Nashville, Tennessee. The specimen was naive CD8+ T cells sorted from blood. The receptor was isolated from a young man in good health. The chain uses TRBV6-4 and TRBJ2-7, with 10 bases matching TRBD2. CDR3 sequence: CASSEAAGGQYEQYF. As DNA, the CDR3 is TGTGCCAGCAGTGAGGCAGCGGGGGGGCAGTACGAGCAGTACTTC.